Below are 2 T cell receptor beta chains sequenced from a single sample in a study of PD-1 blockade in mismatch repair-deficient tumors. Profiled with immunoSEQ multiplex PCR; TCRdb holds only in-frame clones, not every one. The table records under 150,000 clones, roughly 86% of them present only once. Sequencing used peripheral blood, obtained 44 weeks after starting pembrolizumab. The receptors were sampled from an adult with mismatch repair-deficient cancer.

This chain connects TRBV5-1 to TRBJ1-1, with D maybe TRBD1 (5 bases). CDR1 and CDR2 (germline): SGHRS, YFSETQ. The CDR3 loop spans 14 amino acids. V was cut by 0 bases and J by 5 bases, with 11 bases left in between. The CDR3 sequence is CASSLGLGETEAFF. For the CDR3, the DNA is TGCGCCAGCAGCTTGGGATTAGGGGAAACTGAAGCTTTCTTT.

In DNA form, the CDR3 reads TGTGCCAGCAGCTTAGAGGCAGGGTTTAATGAAAAACTGTTTTTT. It is translated as CASSLEAGFNEKLFF. The V and J genes are TRBV7-6 and TRBJ1-4, with a weak D call TRBD1 (5 bases). The CDR3 covers 15 residues. Germline V gene data show CDR1 as SGHVS and CDR2 as FNYEAQ. V was pared by 1 base and J by 4 bases, with 10 bases between.